This TCR beta chain was profiled in a study of T-cell reconstitution after alpha-beta-depleted transplantation in children. This clonotype was observed at least ten times. With 3 bases removed from V and 1 base from J, the gap between germline ends came to 3 bases. The V gene's germline CDR1 is KGHSH and CDR2 LQKENI. This CDR3 is 12 amino acids long. For TCRbeta, the library was prepared with unique molecular identifiers. TCRdb reanalysed the PCR reads using MiXCR and keeps one entry per CDR3 protein. The sample has 100,000 or so distinct CDR3 sequences; over 9% are singletons. This clonotype was sampled from a human donor who donated a stem cell graft to a child with inherited bone marrow failure. The sample here was PBMCs from the stem cell graft donor, taken from the stem cell graft. The chain employs TRBV18 and TRBJ1-1; D ambiguous. The CDR3 region has the DNA TGTGCCAGCTCACCCCAGAACACTGAAGCTTTCTTT. Amino acid sequence: CASSPQNTEAFF. Filled out from reference TRBV18 and TRBJ1-1, the complete variable domain reads NAGVMQNPRHLVRRRGQEARLRCSPMKGHSHVYWYRQLPEEGLKFMVYLQKENIIDESGMPKERFSAEFPKEGPSILRIQQVVRGDSAAYFCASSPQNTEAFFGQGTRLTVV.